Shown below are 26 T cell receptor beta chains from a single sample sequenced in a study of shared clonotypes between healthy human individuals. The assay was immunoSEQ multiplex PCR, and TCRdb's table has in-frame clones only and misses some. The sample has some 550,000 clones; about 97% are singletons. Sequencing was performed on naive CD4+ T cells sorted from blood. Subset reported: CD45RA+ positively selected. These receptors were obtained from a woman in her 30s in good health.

The CDR3 here is CASSVRQGVQETQYF. CDR3 coding DNA: TGTGCCAGCAGTGTAAGACAGGGGGTTCAAGAGACCCAGTACTTC. The gene calls are TRBV27 and TRBJ2-5; 9 bases fit TRBD1. CDR3 length: 15 amino acids. CDR1 and CDR2 from the germline V gene are MNHEY and SMNVEV (reference sequence). Unmatched junction bases numbered 6, after V lost 5 bases and J lost 2 bases.

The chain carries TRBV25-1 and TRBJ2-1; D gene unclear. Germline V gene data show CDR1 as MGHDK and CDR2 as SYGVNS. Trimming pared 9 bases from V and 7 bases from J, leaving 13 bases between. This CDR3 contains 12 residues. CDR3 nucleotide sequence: TGTGCCAGTCGCGGCGATCGGAATGAGCAGTTCTTC. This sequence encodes CASRGDRNEQFF.

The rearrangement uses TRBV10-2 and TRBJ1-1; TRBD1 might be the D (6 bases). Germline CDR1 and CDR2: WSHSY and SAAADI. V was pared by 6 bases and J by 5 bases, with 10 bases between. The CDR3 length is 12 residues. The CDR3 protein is CASRGGWTEAFF. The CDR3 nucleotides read TGCGCCAGCAGAGGGGGGTGGACTGAAGCTTTCTTT.

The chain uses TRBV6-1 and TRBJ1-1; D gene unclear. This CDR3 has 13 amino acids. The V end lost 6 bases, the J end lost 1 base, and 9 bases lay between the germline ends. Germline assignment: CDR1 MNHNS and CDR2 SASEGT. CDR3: CASSYTPNTEAFF. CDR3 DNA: TGTGCCAGCAGCTATACACCGAACACTGAAGCTTTCTTT.

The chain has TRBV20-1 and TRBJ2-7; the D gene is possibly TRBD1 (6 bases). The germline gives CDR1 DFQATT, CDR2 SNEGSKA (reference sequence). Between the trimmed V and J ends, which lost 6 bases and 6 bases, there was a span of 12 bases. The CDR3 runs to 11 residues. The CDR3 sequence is CSALTGLEQYF. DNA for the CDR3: TGCAGTGCATTGACAGGCCTCGAGCAGTACTTC.

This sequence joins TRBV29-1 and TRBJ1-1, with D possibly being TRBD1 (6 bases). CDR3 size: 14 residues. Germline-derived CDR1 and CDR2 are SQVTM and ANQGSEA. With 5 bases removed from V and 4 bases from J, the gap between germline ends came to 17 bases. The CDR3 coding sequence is TGCAGCGTTTACCAGGGGCCACCGGGCACTGAAGCTTTCTTT. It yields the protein CSVYQGPPGTEAFF.

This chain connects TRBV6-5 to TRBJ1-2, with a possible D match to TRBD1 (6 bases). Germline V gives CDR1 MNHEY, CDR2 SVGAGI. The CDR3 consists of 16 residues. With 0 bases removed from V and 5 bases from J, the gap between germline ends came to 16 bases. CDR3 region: CASSYSISGGWYGYTF. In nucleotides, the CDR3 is TGTGCCAGCAGTTACTCGATATCCGGGGGCTGGTATGGCTACACCTTC.

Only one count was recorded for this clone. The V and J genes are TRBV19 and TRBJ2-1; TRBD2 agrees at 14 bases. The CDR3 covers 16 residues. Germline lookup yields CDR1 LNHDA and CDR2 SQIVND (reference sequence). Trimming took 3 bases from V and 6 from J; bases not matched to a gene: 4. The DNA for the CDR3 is TGTGCCAGTAGTATCCTGGGACTAGCGGGAGCCAATGAGCAGTTCTTC. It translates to CASSILGLAGANEQFF. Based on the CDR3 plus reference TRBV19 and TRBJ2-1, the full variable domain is DGGITQSPKYLFRKEGQNVTLSCEQNLNHDAMYWYRQDPGQGLRLIYYSQIVNDFQKGDIAEGYSVSREKKESFPLTVTSAQKNPTAFYLCASSILGLAGANEQFFGPGTRLTVL.

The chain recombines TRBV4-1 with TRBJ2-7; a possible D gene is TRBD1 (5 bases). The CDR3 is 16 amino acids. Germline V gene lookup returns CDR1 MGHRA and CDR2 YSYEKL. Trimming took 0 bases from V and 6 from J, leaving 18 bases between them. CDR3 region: CASSQEGPGRKGEQYF. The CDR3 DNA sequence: TGCGCCAGCAGCCAAGAGGGGCCGGGCCGCAAAGGCGAGCAGTACTTC.

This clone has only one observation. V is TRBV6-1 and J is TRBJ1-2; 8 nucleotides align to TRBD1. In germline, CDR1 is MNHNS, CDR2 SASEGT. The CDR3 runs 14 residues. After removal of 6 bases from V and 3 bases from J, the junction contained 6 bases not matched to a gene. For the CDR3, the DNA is TGTGCCAGCAGAGCGCAGGGGGCGGACTATGGCTACACCTTC. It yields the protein CASRAQGADYGYTF.

This CDR3 is CASSLGGAQTQYF. The CDR3 coding sequence is TGTGCCAGCAGCTTAGGGGGGGCACAGACCCAGTACTTC. The rearrangement links TRBV7-9 to TRBJ2-5; either TRBD1 or TRBD2 may fit D (6 bases each). Germline loops: CDR1 SEHNR, CDR2 FQNEAQ (reference sequence). V lost 1 base and J lost 6, with 9 bases in between. The CDR3 consists of 13 residues. Full variable domain (missing parts from reference TRBV7-9 and TRBJ2-5): DTGVSQNPRHKITKRGQNVTFRCDPISEHNRLYWYRQTLGQGPEFLTYFQNEAQLEKSRLLSDRFSAERPKGSFSTLEIQRTEQGDSAMYLCASSLGGAQTQYFGPGTRLLVL.

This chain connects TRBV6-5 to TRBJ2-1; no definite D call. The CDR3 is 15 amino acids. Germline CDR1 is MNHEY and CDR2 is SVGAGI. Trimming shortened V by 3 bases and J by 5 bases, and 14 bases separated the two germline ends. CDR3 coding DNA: TGTGCCAGCAGTTATGTGACCAACAAAAACAATGAGCAGTTCTTC. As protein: CASSYVTNKNNEQFF.

The CDR3 loop reads CASSFRGEPLGANVLTF. DNA of the CDR3: TGTGCCAGCAGCTTTCGGGGCGAACCCCTTGGGGCCAACGTCCTGACTTTC. The J gene is TRBJ2-6, the V gene TRBV7-3; the D call may be TRBD1 or TRBD2 (5 bases each). The CDR3 extends over 17 amino acids. The germline V gene has CDR1 SGHTA and CDR2 FQGTGA. V was trimmed by 3 bases and J by 3 bases, leaving 15 bases between them.

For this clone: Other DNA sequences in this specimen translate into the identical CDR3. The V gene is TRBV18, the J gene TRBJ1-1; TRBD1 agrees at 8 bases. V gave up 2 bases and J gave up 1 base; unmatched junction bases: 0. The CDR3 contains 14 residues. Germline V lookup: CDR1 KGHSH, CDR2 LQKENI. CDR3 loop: CASSPDRGNTEAFF. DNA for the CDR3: TGTGCCAGCTCACCAGACAGGGGGAACACTGAAGCTTTCTTT.

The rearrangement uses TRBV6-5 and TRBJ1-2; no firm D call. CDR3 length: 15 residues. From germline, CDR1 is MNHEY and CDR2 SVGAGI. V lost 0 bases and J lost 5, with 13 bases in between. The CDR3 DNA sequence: TGTGCCAGCAGTTACTCCGCAGGAATCTGGTATGGCTACACCTTC. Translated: CASSYSAGIWYGYTF.

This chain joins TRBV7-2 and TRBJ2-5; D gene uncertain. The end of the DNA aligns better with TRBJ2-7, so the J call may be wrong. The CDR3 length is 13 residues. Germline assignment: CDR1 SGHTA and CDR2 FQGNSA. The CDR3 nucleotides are TGTGCCAGCAGCTCCACCTATCGCTCCGAGCAGTACTTC. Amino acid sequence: CASSSTYRSEQYF.

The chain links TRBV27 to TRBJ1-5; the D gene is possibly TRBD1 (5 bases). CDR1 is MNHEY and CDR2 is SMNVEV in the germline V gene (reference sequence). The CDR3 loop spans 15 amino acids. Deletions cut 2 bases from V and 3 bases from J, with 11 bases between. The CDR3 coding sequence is TGTGCCAGCAGTTTAGGGGGGAACGTCAATCAGCCCCAGCATTTT. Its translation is CASSLGGNVNQPQHF.

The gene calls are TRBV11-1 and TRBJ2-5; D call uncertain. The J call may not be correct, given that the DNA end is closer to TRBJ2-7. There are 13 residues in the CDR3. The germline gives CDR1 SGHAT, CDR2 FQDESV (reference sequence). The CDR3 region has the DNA TGTGCCAGCAGCTTAGCCACGAACTACGAGCAGTACTTC. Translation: CASSLATNYEQYF.

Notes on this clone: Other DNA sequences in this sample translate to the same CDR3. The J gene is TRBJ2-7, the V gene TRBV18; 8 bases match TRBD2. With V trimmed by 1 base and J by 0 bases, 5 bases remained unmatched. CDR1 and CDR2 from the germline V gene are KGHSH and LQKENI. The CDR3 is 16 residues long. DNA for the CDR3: TGTGCCAGCTCACCACAAGGTAGCGGGAACTCCTACGAGCAGTACTTC. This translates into CASSPQGSGNSYEQYF.

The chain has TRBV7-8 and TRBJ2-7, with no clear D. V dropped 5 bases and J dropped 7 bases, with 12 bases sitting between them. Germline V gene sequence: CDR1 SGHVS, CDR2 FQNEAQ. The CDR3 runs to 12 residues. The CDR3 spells CASSPRSGEQYF. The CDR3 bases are TGTGCCAGCAGCCCTAGGTCAGGAGAGCAGTACTTC.

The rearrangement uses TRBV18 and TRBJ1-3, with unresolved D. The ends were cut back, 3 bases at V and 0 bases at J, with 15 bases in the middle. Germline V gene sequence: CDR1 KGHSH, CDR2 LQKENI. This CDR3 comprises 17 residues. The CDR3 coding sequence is TGTGCCAGCTCACCCGACGGGCTCTACAGCTCTGGAAACACCATATATTTT. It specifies CASSPDGLYSSGNTIYF. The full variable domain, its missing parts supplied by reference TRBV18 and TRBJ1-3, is NAGVMQNPRHLVRRRGQEARLRCSPMKGHSHVYWYRQLPEEGLKFMVYLQKENIIDESGMPKERFSAEFPKEGPSILRIQQVVRGDSAAYFCASSPDGLYSSGNTIYFGEGSWLTVV.

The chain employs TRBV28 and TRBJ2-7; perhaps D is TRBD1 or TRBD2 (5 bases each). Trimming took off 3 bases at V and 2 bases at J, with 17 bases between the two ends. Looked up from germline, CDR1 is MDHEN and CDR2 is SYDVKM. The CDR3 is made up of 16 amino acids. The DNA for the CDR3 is TGTGCCAGCAGTTTCAAAGAGGGGCGGGCTACCTACGAGCAGTACTTC. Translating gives CASSFKEGRATYEQYF.

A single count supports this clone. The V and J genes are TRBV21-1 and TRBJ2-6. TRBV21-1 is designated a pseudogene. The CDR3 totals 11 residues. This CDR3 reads CASSKEKAKTF. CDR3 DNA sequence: TGTGCCAGCAGCAAAGAAAAGGCGAAGACTTTC.

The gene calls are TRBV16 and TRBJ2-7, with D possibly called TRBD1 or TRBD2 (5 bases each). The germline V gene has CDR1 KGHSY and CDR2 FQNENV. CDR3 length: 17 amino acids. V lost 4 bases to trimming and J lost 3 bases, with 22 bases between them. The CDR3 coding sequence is TGTGCCAGCAGCCCCCGGGGCCGCCAAGAGAAGGGCTACGAGCAGTACTTC. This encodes CASSPRGRQEKGYEQYF. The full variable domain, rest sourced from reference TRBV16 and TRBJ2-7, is GEEVAQTPKHLVRGEGQKAKLYCAPIKGHSYVFWYQQVLKNEFKFLISFQNENVFDETGMPKERFSAKCLPNSPCSLEIQATKLEDSAVYFCASSPRGRQEKGYEQYFGPGTRLTVT.

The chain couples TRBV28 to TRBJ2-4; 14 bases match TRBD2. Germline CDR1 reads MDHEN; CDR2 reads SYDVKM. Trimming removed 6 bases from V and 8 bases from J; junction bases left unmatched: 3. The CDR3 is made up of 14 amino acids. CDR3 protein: CASSQTSGRDIQYF. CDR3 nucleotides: TGTGCCAGCAGCCAGACTAGCGGGAGGGACATTCAGTACTTC.

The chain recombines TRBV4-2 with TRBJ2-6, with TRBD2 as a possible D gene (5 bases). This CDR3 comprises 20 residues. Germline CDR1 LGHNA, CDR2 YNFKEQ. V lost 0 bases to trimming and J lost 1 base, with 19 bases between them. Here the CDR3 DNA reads TGTGCCAGCAGCCAAGATGGGGAGAGAAGGTATAGTTCTGGGGCCAACGTCCTGACTTTC. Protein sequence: CASSQDGERRYSSGANVLTF.